This T cell receptor (beta chain) was identified during a study of CD8+CD57+ T cells in acquired aplastic anemia. Study at large: Average DNA yield from sorted CD4+ and CD8+ cells was about 2.9 ug. Read counts for CD4+ cells (from healthy donors) averaged around 10 million.

CDR3 and TCR beta VDJ profiling relied on genomic DNA as the template. Each CDR3 protein gets one entry after TCRdb re-called the reads with MiXCR. The sample carries some 190,000 distinct CDR3 sequences, 40% to 50% recorded once. The trim removed 5 bases at V and 6 bases at J, leaving 8 bases unmatched. The germline V gene has CDR1 SNHLY and CDR2 FYNNEI. The CDR3 consists of 15 residues. Study conclusions and caveats: Some 27 CD8+ CDR3 sequences were shared between patients and controls. Between patients and controls, CD8+ Simpson's diversity did not vary significantly.

A word on this clonotype: Antigen unknown.

The source is a human donor in good health. The material sequenced was sorted CD4+, CD8+, or CD8+CD57+ T cells (not recorded which) from PBMCs. The chain links TRBV2 to TRBJ2-3; TRBD1 aligns across 10 bases. The CDR3 protein is CASSIIRDRGDTQYF. The CDR3 DNA reads as TGTGCCAGCAGTATAATCCGGGACAGGGGTGATACGCAGTATTTT.